This is a list of T cell receptor beta chains from one sample in a study of blood T cell repertoires in COVID-19. This table comes from immunoSEQ multiplex PCR, and its TCRdb copy is limited to in-frame clones, with some not included. The data show about 280,000 clones, 90% seen once. Input material: PBMCs or T cells enriched from blood (not recorded which). The receptors were sampled from a woman younger than 30 with acute COVID-19. Both conserved end residues are part of each CDR3.

>TRBV28|TRBJ2-2
CASSPPDRVQTGELFF
>TRBV27|TRBJ2-1
CATNDRDRGRGEQFF
>TRBV29-1|TRBJ2-3
CSVNGQGTSTDTQYF
>TRBV29-1|TRBJ2-1
CSGTFGTSGEQFF
>TRBV3-1/TRBV3-2|TRBJ1-2
CASSHDRGYGYTF
>TRBV30|TRBJ2-7
CAWSVAATYEQYF
>TRBV30|TRBJ2-2
CAWGLNTGELFF
>TRBV4-1|TRBJ2-7
CASSQGLAGVSLNYEQYF
>TRBV9|TRBJ1-4
CASSVGQGAEKLFF
>TRBV18|TRBJ2-3
CASSPPGQDTDTQYF
>TRBV7-8|TRBJ2-7
CASSFEVALLGYEQYF
>TRBV11-2|TRBJ1-5
CASSLTTGGNQPQHF
>TRBV13|TRBJ2-7
CASSLGQGVSYEQYF
>TRBV9|TRBJ2-7
CASSVGASGSMYEQYF
>TRBV5-1|TRBJ2-3
CASTPPGSLTDTQYF
>TRBV5-5|TRBJ2-5
CASSWGSLAGAGETQYF
>TRBV7-8|TRBJ2-7
CASSRSERSSYEQYF
>TRBV27|TRBJ1-1
CASSRLSALNTEAFF
>TRBV2|TRBJ2-1
CASRANEQFF
>TRBV30|TRBJ1-1
CAWRKQQGANTEAFF
>TRBV6-5|TRBJ2-3
CASRGQGGQYF
>TRBV24-1|TRBJ2-3
CATSDADLRGVGDTQYF
>TRBV30|TRBJ2-1
CAWSVFTSGADEQFF
>TRBV28|TRBJ2-7
CASRGQGNPYEQYF
>TRBV19|TRBJ1-5
CASSSRPGTGNTQPQHF
>TRBV29-1|TRBJ2-2
CSVAGTGELFF
>TRBV11-2|TRBJ2-3
CASSFGTPDTQYF
>TRBV6-5|TRBJ2-2
CASSYGQGWTGELFF
>TRBV3-1/TRBV3-2|TRBJ2-1
CASSLVSGRRSYNEQFF
>TRBV4-1|TRBJ1-2
CASRPVGTGARDYGYTF
>TRBV5-1|TRBJ2-5
CASSNPRGQETQYF
>TRBV7-9|TRBJ1-1
CASSPIGKRDTEAFF
>TRBV4-1|TRBJ2-1
CASSQTTSGKNNEQFF
>TRBV11-3|TRBJ2-3
CASSPRQGGGEQYF
>TRBV19|TRBJ1-1
CASSIIWGPGKNTEAFF
>TRBV11-3|TRBJ2-1
CASSLDPAGGGYNEQFF
>TRBV11-1|TRBJ2-1
CASSLVEGSSYNEQFF
>TRBV19|TRBJ2-7
CASSIYRAPSYEQYF
>TRBV6-4|TRBJ2-1
CASSDSRGDEQFF
>TRBV4-1|TRBJ2-3
CASSHGGIAGHADTQYF
>TRBV5-6|TRBJ1-5
CASSSSGGGQPQHF
>TRBV27|TRBJ2-1
CASSLRQGADEQFF
>TRBV28|TRBJ2-7
CSGQKTYEQYF
>TRBV29-1|TRBJ1-2
CSVAPLSRGYDYGYTF
>TRBV4-3|TRBJ2-7
CASSQDRRGLTYEQYF
>TRBV7-8|TRBJ2-7
CASSFLTAYEQYF
>TRBV19|TRBJ2-5
CASSTLTSIQTQYF
>TRBV18|TRBJ1-5
CASSPRTGNNQPQHF
>TRBV4-1|TRBJ1-1
CASSQEQGMNTEAFF
>TRBV21-1|TRBJ1-1
CASSKEGGGNTEAFF